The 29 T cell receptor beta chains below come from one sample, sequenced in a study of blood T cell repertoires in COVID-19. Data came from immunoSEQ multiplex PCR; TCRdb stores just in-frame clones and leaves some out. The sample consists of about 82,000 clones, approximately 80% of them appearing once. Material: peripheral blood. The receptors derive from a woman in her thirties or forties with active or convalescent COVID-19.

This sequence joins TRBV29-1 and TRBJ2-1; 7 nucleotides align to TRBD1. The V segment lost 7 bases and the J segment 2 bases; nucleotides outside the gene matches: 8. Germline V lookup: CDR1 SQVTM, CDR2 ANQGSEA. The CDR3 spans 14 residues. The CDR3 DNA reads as TGCAGCGGTGGCTTAGGGGGCACCTACAATGAGCAGTTCTTC. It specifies CSGGLGGTYNEQFF.

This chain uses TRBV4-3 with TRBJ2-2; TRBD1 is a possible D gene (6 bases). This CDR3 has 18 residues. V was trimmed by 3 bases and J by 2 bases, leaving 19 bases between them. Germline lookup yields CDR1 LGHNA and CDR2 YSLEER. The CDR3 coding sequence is TGCGCCAGCAGCCAGGCCTCGTACAGGGCCTTAAACACCGGGGAGCTGTTTTTT. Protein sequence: CASSQASYRALNTGELFF.

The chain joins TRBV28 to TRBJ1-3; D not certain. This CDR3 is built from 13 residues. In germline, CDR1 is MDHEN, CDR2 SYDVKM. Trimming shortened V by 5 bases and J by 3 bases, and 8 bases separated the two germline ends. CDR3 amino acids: CASSGLIGNTIYF. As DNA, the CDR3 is TGTGCCAGCAGTGGGCTGATTGGAAACACCATATATTTT.

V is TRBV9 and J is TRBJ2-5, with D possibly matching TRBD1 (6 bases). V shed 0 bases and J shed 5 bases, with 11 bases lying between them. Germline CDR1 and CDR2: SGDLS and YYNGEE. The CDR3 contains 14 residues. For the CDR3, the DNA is TGTGCCAGCAGCGTAGGGCAGGGGCGGGAGACCCAGTACTTC. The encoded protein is CASSVGQGRETQYF.

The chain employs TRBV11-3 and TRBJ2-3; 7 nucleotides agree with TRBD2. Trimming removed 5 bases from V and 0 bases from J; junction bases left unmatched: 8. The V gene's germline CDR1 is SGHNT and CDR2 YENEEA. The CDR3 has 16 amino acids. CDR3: CASSPLALTSTDTQYF. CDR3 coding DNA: TGTGCCAGCAGCCCACTAGCGCTGACTAGCACAGATACGCAGTATTTT.

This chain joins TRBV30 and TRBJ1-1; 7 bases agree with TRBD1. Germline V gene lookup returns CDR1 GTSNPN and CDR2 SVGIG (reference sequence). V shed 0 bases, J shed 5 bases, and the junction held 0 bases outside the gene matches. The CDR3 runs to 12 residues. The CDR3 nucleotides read TGTGCCTGGAGTGTACAGGGGACTGAAGCTTTCTTT. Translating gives CAWSVQGTEAFF.

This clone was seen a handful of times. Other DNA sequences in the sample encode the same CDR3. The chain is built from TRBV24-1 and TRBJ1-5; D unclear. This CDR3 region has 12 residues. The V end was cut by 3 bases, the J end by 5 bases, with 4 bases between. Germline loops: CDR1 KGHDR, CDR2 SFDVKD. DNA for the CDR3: TGTGCCACCAGTGATCCCGATCAGCCCCAGCATTTT. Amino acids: CATSDPDQPQHF.

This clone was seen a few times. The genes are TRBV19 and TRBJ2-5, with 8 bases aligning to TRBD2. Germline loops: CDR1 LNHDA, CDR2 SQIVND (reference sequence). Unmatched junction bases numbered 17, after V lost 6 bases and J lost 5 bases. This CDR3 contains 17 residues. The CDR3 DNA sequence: TGTGCCAGTAGGAAGATATATCCGGGACTAGTTCATGAGACCCAGTACTTC. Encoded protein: CASRKIYPGLVHETQYF.

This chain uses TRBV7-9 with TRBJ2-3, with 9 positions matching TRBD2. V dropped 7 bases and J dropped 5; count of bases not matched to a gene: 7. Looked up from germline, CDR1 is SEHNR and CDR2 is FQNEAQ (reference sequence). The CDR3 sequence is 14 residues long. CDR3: CASTIAGVVDTQYF. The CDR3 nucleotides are TGTGCCAGCACCATAGCGGGAGTTGTAGATACGCAGTATTTT.

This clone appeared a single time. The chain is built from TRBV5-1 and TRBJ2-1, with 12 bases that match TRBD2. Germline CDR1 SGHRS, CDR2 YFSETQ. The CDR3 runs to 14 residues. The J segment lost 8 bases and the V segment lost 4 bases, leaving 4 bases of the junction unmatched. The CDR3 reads CASSGLAGRDEQFF. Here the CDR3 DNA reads TGCGCCAGCAGCGGACTAGCGGGGAGGGATGAGCAGTTCTTC. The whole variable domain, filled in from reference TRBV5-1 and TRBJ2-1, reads KAGVTQTPRYLIKTRGQQVTLSCSPISGHRSVSWYQQTPGQGLQFLFEYFSETQRNKGNFPGRFSGRQFSNSRSEMNVSTLELGDSALYLCASSGLAGRDEQFFGPGTRLTVL.

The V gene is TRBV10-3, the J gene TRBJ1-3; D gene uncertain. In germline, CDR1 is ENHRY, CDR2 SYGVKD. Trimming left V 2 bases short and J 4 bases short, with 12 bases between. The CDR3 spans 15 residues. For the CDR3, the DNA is TGTGCCATCAGTGAGCTGGCCGCGGCCGGAAACACCATATATTTT. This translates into CAISELAAAGNTIYF.

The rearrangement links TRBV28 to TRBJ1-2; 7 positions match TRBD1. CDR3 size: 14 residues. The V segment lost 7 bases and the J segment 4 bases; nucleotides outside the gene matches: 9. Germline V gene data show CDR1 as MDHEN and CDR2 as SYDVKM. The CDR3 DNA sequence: TGTGCCAGCACCTTGACAGGGCCCAGCTATGGCTACACCTTC. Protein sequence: CASTLTGPSYGYTF.

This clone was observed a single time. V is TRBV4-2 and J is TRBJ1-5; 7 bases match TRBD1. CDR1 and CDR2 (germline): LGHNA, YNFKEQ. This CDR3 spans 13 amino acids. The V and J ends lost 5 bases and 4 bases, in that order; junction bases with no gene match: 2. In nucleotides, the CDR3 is TGTGCCAGCAGCGGGACAGAAAATCAGCCCCAGCATTTT. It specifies CASSGTENQPQHF.

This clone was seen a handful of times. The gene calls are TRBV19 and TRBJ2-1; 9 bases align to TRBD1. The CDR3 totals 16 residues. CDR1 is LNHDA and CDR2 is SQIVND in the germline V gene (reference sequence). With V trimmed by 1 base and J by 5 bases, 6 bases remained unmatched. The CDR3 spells CASSIASGTGNNEQFF. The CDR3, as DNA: TGTGCCAGTAGTATAGCCTCCGGGACAGGGAACAATGAGCAGTTCTTC.

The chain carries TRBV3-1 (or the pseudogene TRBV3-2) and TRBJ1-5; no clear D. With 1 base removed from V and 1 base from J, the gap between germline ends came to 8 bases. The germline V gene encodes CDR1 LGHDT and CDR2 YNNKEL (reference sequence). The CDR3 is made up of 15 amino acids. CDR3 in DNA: TGTGCCAGCAGCCAAGGGGCAAAGAGCAATCAGCCCCAGCATTTT. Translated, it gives CASSQGAKSNQPQHF.

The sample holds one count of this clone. The CDR3 nucleotides read TGTGCCAGCAGCCAATCGACTAGCGTCGATGAGCAGTTCTTC. Translation: CASSQSTSVDEQFF. V is TRBV3-1 (or the pseudogene TRBV3-2) and J is TRBJ2-1; 8 bases align to TRBD2. V gave up 2 bases and J gave up 8 bases; unmatched junction bases: 5. CDR1 is LGHDT, CDR2 YNNKEL, per germline (reference sequence). This CDR3 is 14 amino acids long.

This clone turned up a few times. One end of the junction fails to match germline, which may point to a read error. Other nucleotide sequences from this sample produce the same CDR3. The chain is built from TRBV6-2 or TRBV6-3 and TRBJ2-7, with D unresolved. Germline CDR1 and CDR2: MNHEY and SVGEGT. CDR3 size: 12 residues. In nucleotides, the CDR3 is TGTGCCAGCAGTTATCCCTCCGACGAGCAGTACTTC. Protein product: CASSYPSDEQYF.

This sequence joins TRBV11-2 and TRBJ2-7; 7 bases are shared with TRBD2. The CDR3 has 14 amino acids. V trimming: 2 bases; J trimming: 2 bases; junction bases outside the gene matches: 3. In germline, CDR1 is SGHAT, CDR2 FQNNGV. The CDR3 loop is CASSLPGGTYEQYF. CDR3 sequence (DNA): TGTGCCAGCAGCTTACCGGGAGGAACCTACGAGCAGTACTTC.

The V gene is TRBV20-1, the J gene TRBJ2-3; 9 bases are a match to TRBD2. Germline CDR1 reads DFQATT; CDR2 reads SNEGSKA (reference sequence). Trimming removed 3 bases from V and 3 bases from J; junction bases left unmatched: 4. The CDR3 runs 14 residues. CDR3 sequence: CSASSSGRTDTQYF. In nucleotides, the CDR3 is TGCAGTGCTAGTTCCAGCGGGAGGACAGATACGCAGTATTTT.

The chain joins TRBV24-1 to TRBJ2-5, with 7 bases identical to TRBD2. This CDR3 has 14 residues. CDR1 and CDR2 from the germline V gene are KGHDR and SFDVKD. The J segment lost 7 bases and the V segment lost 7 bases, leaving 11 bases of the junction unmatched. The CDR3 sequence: CATSIWTREGTQYF. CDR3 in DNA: TGTGCCACCAGCATTTGGACTAGGGAAGGGACCCAGTACTTC.

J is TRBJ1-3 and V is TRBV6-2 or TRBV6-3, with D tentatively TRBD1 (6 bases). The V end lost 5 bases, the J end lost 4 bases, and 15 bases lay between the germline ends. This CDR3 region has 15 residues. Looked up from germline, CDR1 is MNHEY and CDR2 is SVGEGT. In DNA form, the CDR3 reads TGTGCCAGCAGTCCCCTCGGGGGGCACGGAAACACCATATATTTT. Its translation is CASSPLGGHGNTIYF.

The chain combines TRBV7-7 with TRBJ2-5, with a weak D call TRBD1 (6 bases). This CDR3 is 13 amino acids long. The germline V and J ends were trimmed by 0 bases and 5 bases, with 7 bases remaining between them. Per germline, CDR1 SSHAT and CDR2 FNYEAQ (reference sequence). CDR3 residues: CASSLAQGETQYF. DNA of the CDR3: TGTGCCAGCAGCTTAGCGCAGGGGGAGACCCAGTACTTC.

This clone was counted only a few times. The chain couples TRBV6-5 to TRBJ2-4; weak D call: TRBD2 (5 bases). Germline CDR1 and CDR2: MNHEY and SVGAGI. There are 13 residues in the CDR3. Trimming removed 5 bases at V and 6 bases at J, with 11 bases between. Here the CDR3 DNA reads TGTGCCAGCAGTCCCGGACTCAGAAACATTCAGTACTTC. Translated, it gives CASSPGLRNIQYF.

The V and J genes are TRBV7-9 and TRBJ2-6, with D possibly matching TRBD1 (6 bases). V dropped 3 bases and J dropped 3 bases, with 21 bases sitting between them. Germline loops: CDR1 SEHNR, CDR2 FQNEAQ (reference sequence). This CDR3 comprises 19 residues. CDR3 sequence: CASSLEQLGWGRGANVLTF. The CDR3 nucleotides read TGTGCCAGCAGCTTGGAGCAACTAGGATGGGGGCGTGGGGCCAACGTCCTGACTTTC. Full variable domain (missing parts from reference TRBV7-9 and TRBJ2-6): DTGVSQNPRHKITKRGQNVTFRCDPISEHNRLYWYRQTLGQGPEFLTYFQNEAQLEKSRLLSDRFSAERPKGSFSTLEIQRTEQGDSAMYLCASSLEQLGWGRGANVLTFGAGSRLTVL.

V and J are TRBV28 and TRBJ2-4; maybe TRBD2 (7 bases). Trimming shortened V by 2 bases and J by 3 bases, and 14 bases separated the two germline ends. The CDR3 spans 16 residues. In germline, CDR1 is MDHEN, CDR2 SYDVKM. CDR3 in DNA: TGTGCCAGCAGTTTAGGGGGGGCACGGGACAAAAACATTCAGTACTTC. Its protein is CASSLGGARDKNIQYF.

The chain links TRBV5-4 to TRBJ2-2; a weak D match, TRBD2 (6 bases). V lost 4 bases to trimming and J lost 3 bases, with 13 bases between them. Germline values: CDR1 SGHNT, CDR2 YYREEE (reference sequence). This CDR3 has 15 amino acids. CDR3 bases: TGTGCCAGCAGCAACCGGGACTTACACACCGGGGAGCTGTTTTTT. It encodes CASSNRDLHTGELFF.

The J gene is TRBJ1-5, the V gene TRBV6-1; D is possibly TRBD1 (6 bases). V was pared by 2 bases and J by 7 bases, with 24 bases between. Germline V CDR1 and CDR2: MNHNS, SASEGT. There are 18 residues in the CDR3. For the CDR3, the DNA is TGTGCCAGCAGTGAAAGTTTGGGTTACGTCAGGGGAAGCCAGCCCCAGCATTTT. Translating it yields CASSESLGYVRGSQPQHF.

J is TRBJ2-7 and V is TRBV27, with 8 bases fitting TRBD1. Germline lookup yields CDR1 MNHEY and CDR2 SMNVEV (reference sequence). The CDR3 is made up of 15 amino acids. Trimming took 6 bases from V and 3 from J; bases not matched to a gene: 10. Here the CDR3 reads CASSLNWTGRYEQYF. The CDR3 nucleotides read TGTGCCAGCAGCCTCAACTGGACAGGGCGCTACGAGCAGTACTTC.

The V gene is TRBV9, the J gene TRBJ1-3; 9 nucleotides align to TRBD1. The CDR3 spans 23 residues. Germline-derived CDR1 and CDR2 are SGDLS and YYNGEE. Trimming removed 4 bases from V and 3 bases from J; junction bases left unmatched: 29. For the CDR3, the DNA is TGTGCCAGCAGCCGTCCAAGGGAAGAACAACAGGGGGCGGCGGCCACGGTTGGAAACACCATATATTTT. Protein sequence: CASSRPREEQQGAAATVGNTIYF.